This entry lists 27 T cell receptor beta chains sequenced from one sample in a study of T cells in Graves' hyperthyroidism and ophthalmopathy. TCR beta CDR3 region amplification was performed from RNA transcripts. RT-PCR in the first round (using the HTBI primer set) targeted the TCR CDR3. TCRdb reanalysed the multiplex PCR reads using MiXCR and keeps one entry per CDR3 protein. The table records roughly 500,000 distinct CDR3 sequences, about 46% of them present only once. Sequences were obtained from peripheral blood or thyroid tissue (not recorded which). The receptors come from an adult woman with Graves' disease, either hyperthyroidism or ophthalmopathy (not recorded which).

This clonotype was seen many times. One end of the junction does not line up with germline, which may come from a read error. V is TRBV5-5 and J is TRBJ2-7, with D perhaps given as TRBD1 or TRBD2 (5 bases each). The CDR3 length is 16 residues. CDR1 is SGHKS, CDR2 YYEKEE, per germline (reference sequence). DNA of the CDR3: TGTGCCAGCACCTTGGGGGTCGTAACTGCATCCTACGAGCAGTACTTC. Amino acid sequence: CASTLGVVTASYEQYF.

J is TRBJ1-5 and V is TRBV4-2, with D unresolved. The germline gives CDR1 LGHNA, CDR2 YNFKEQ. The CDR3 length is 15 residues. V was shortened by 0 bases and J by 4 bases, with 10 bases between the two germline ends. The CDR3 DNA is TGTGCCAGCAGCCAAGATGGGCAGTATAATCAGCCCCAGCATTTT. Translated, it gives CASSQDGQYNQPQHF.

As for this clonotype: A much larger clone sits a single nucleotide away, making a read error possible. Because the CDR3 is missing its conserved closing phenylalanine or tryptophan, this is likely a read error. This sequence joins TRBV19 and TRBJ2-7; the D is unclear. Trimming removed 11 bases from V and 1 base from J, with 9 bases in between. Germline V gene sequence: CDR1 LNHDA, CDR2 SQIVND (reference sequence). The CDR3 has 11 amino acids. The CDR3 sequence: CAAVRSYEQYL. Written as DNA, the CDR3 is TGTGCCGCAGTCCGGTCCTACGAGCAGTACCTC.

This chain joins TRBV2 and TRBJ1-5; 9 positions match TRBD1. V trimming: 5 bases; J trimming: 6 bases; junction bases outside the gene matches: 5. The germline V gene encodes CDR1 SNHLY and CDR2 FYNNEI. This CDR3 has 14 amino acids. The CDR3 DNA sequence: TGTGCCAGCAGTCGGGACAGGGAGGGTCAGCCCCAGCATTTT. This translates into CASSRDREGQPQHF.

The rearrangement uses TRBV5-1 and TRBJ1-1, with 7 bases that match TRBD1. The V gene's germline CDR1 is SGHRS and CDR2 YFSETQ. The CDR3 totals 13 residues. V dropped 4 bases and J dropped 8; count of bases not matched to a gene: 8. The CDR3 sequence is CASSTGTASEAFF. The CDR3 DNA sequence: TGCGCCAGCAGCACCGGGACAGCGTCAGAAGCTTTCTTT.

V and J are TRBV29-1 and TRBJ1-2; the match to TRBD1 covers 8 bases. Per the germline V gene, CDR1 is SQVTM and CDR2 is ANQGSEA. This CDR3 is 12 amino acids long. Trimming cost V 6 bases and J 10 bases; bases outside gene matches: 10. The CDR3 spells CSVAGQGEDYTF. The CDR3 DNA reads as TGCAGCGTAGCAGGACAGGGCGAGGACTACACCTTC.

The CDR3 bases are TGCGCCAGCATCTCTAGCGGGGCATACGAGCAGTACTTC. Its translation: CASISSGAYEQYF. This chain connects TRBV10-2 to TRBJ2-7, with 9 bases that match TRBD2. The germline V gene encodes CDR1 WSHSY and CDR2 SAAADI. CDR3 size: 13 residues. With V trimmed by 7 bases and J by 4 bases, 5 bases remained unmatched.

The rearrangement uses TRBV11-2 and TRBJ2-5, with 10 bases aligning to TRBD1. Trimming took 8 bases from V and 5 from J; bases not matched to a gene: 8. The CDR3 sequence is 14 residues long. From germline, CDR1 is SGHAT and CDR2 FQNNGV. CDR3 nucleotides: TGTGCCAGCCAGGGACAGGGGATGAGGGAGACCCAGTACTTC. Residues: CASQGQGMRETQYF.

This clonotype showed up just a few times. This rearrangement joins TRBV5-1 to TRBJ1-5, with a weak D call TRBD1 (5 bases). Between the trimmed V and J ends, which lost 4 bases and 6 bases, there was a span of 17 bases. Germline CDR1 and CDR2: SGHRS and YFSETQ. This CDR3 spans 15 amino acids. CDR3 sequence reads: CASSQEGTIGQPQHF. Written as DNA, the CDR3 is TGCGCCAGCAGCCAAGAAGGGACTATAGGTCAGCCCCAGCATTTT.

The V gene is TRBV29-1, the J gene TRBJ2-3; TRBD2 matches 9 bases. CDR1 is SQVTM, CDR2 ANQGSEA, per germline. CDR3 length equals 15 residues. The V gene end was trimmed by 6 bases and the J gene end by 5 bases; junction bases not matched to a gene: 12. The CDR3 DNA follows: TGCAGCGTCACCTTCGCGGGAGGGCCAGGAGATACGCAGTATTTT. It encodes CSVTFAGGPGDTQYF.

A remark on this clonotype: One end of the junction varies from germline; a read error may be responsible. The gene calls are TRBV7-7 and TRBJ2-5; 8 bases align to TRBD1. This CDR3 comprises 16 residues. Germline CDR1 reads SSHAT; CDR2 reads FNYEAQ (reference sequence). CDR3: CASSLEGQGGKETQYF. The CDR3 bases are TGTGCTAGCAGCTTAGAAGGACAGGGCGGAAAAGAGACCCAGTACTTC.

This clonotype was counted a few times. The chain employs TRBV27 and TRBJ2-2, with 7 positions matching TRBD2. The V and J ends lost 1 base and 2 bases, in that order; junction bases with no gene match: 4. The CDR3 loop spans 16 amino acids. Germline lookup yields CDR1 MNHEY and CDR2 SMNVEV (reference sequence). The CDR3 region has the DNA TGTGCCAGCAGTTTATTCCCTAGCGGAAACACCGGGGAGCTGTTTTTT. It is translated as CASSLFPSGNTGELFF.

This clonotype was counted at least ten times. The rearrangement uses TRBV4-1 and TRBJ1-2; no reliable D call. The length of the CDR3 is 15 residues. The V end lost 4 bases, the J end lost 3 bases, and 15 bases lay between the germline ends. Per the germline V gene, CDR1 is MGHRA and CDR2 is YSYEKL. CDR3 loop: CASSPLQRPDYGYTF. CDR3 sequence (DNA): TGCGCCAGCAGCCCGTTACAGAGGCCTGACTATGGCTACACCTTC.

The gene calls are TRBV20-1 and TRBJ1-2; 8 nucleotides match TRBD1. The junction had 7 bases not matched to a gene; V was cut back by 6 bases and J by 7 bases. Germline assignment: CDR1 DFQATT and CDR2 SNEGSKA (reference sequence). This CDR3 contains 12 residues. For the CDR3, the DNA is TGCAGTGCAACCCCAGGGGGCTTTGGCTACACCTTC. Its translation: CSATPGGFGYTF.

A word on this clonotype: One junction end does not reproduce the germline sequence, and a read error may be involved. The chain links TRBV19 to TRBJ2-2; D is uncertain. CDR3 length: 14 amino acids. Germline CDR1 is LNHDA and CDR2 is SQIVND (reference sequence). CDR3 in amino acids: CAGSAGANTGELFF. DNA of the CDR3: TGTGCCGGTAGTGCAGGAGCGAACACCGGGGAGCTGTTTTTT.

This clonotype was recorded many times. The rearrangement uses TRBV7-9 and TRBJ2-7; the match to TRBD1 covers 7 bases. J lost 3 bases, V lost 10 bases, and 15 bases had no gene match. This CDR3 is 15 amino acids long. The V gene's germline CDR1 is SEHNR and CDR2 FQNEAQ (reference sequence). The CDR3 region is CATTGFSGQSYEQYF. For the CDR3, the DNA is TGTGCCACGACGGGGTTCTCGGGACAGAGCTACGAGCAGTACTTC.

This clonotype was detected ten times or more. This chain links TRBV9 with TRBJ2-5, with 7 bases that match TRBD1. The junction had 4 bases not matched to a gene; V was cut back by 1 base and J by 4 bases. The germline V gene has CDR1 SGDLS and CDR2 YYNGEE. The CDR3 has 14 residues. For the CDR3, the DNA is TGTGCCAGCAGCGTACAGGCAGGGGGAGAGACCCAGTACTTC. It encodes CASSVQAGGETQYF.

A word on this clonotype: A junction boundary mismatches the germline segment, possibly from a read error. The chain has TRBV5-1 and TRBJ1-4; the match to TRBD1 covers 9 bases. The length of the CDR3 is 14 residues. Germline V gives CDR1 SGHRS, CDR2 YFSETQ. The CDR3 DNA is TGTGCCAGCAGCTTGGAAGGGACAGGGCGAAAACTGTTTTTT. Its translation is CASSLEGTGRKLFF. Filled out from reference TRBV5-1 and TRBJ1-4, the complete variable domain reads KAGVTQTPRYLIKTRGQQVTLSCSPISGHRSVSWYQQTPGQGLQFLFEYFSETQRNKGNFPGRFSGRQFSNSRSEMNVSTLELGDSALYLCASSLEGTGRKLFFGSGTQLSVL.

The chain carries TRBV5-5 and TRBJ2-5, with a weak D call TRBD1 (6 bases). CDR3 length: 14 amino acids. V lost 5 bases, J lost 4 bases, and 15 bases lay in between. The germline CDR1 and CDR2 sequences are SGHKS and YYEKEE (reference sequence). This CDR3 is CASSRKQGRETQYF. The CDR3, as DNA: TGTGCCAGCAGTAGAAAACAGGGACGAGAGACCCAGTACTTC.

The V gene is TRBV20-1, the J gene TRBJ1-2, with no clear D. The germline gives CDR1 DFQATT, CDR2 SNEGSKA (reference sequence). This CDR3 is 10 amino acids long. With 1 base removed from V and 8 bases from J, the gap between germline ends came to 5 bases. The DNA for the CDR3 is TGCAGTGCTAGAGCGGGGGGCTACACCTTC. Its protein is CSARAGGYTF.

The chain joins TRBV7-9 to TRBJ2-2; D remains unclear. V was pared by 5 bases and J by 0 bases, with 13 bases between. CDR1 SEHNR and CDR2 FQNEAQ come from the germline V gene (reference sequence). The CDR3 runs to 16 residues. The CDR3 sequence is CASSVVGSSNTGELFF. The CDR3 nucleotides read TGTGCCAGCAGCGTTGTCGGCAGCTCGAACACCGGGGAGCTGTTTTTT.

For this clonotype: The junction departs from the called germline gene at one end, perhaps through a read error. For the CDR3, the DNA is TGCGCCAGCAGCCAATGGAGTAGCAATCAGCCCCAGCATTTT. Residues: CASSQWSSNQPQHF. J is TRBJ1-5 and V is TRBV7-2; D not certain. This CDR3 is 14 amino acids long. The germline CDR1 and CDR2 sequences are SGHTA and FQGNSA.

This clonotype was seen just once. The chain recombines TRBV11-2 with TRBJ2-7; a weak D match, TRBD2 (5 bases). This CDR3 is 15 amino acids long. Per germline, CDR1 SGHAT and CDR2 FQNNGV. V was shortened by 1 base and J by 3 bases, with 13 bases between the two germline ends. CDR3 amino acids: CASSLVEGAVYEQYF. The CDR3 DNA reads TGTGCCAGCAGCTTAGTAGAGGGCGCCGTCTACGAGCAGTACTTC.

The CDR3 reads CASSRMGNQPQHF. CDR3 coding DNA: TGTGCCAGCAGCAGGATGGGGAATCAGCCCCAGCATTTT. This rearrangement joins TRBV7-9 to TRBJ1-5, with D hard to call. Germline V gene sequence: CDR1 SEHNR, CDR2 FQNEAQ (reference sequence). This CDR3 has 13 residues. V was clipped by 5 bases and J by 4 bases, with 9 bases between them.

This chain joins TRBV20-1 and TRBJ1-5, with D perhaps TRBD1 (6 bases). CDR1 is DFQATT and CDR2 is SNEGSKA in the germline V gene (reference sequence). This CDR3 spans 14 amino acids. Trimming pared 3 bases from V and 0 bases from J, leaving 9 bases between. The CDR3 loop reads CSASRGASNQPQHF. The CDR3 coding sequence is TGCAGTGCTAGCAGGGGCGCTAGCAATCAGCCCCAGCATTTT.

This clonotype was seen repeatedly, ten times or more. The chain uses TRBV7-9 and TRBJ2-6, with D unclear. The CDR3 runs to 16 residues. V dropped 0 bases and J dropped 2 bases, with 8 bases sitting between them. Germline V gene sequence: CDR1 SEHNR, CDR2 FQNEAQ (reference sequence). The CDR3 DNA reads as TGTGCCAGCAGCTTAGCGGGTGGGGCTGGGGCCAACGTCCTGACTTTC. It translates to CASSLAGGAGANVLTF.

This rearrangement joins TRBV12-3 or TRBV12-4 to TRBJ2-5; D might be TRBD2 (5 bases). V gave up 8 bases and J gave up 5 bases, with 15 bases separating them. The CDR3 consists of 13 residues. CDR3 residues: CASGGGLSETQYF. DNA of the CDR3: TGTGCCAGCGGAGGAGGACTCTCGGAGACCCAGTACTTC.